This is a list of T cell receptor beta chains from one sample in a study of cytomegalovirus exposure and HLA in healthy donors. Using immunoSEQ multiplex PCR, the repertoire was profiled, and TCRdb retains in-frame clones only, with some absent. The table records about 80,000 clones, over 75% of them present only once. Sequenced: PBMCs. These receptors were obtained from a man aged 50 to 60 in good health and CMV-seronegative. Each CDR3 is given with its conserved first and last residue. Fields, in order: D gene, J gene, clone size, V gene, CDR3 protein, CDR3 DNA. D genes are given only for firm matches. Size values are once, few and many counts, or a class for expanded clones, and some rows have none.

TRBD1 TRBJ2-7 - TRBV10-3 CAISVDPGQTYEQYF TGTGCCATCAGTGTTGATCCGGGACAGACTTACGAGCAGTACTTC
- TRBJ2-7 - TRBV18 CASSPARGYEQYF TGTGCCAGCTCACCCGCACGGGGCTACGAGCAGTACTTC
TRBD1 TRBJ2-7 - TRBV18 CASSKQGAGYEQYF TGTGCCAGCTCGAAACAGGGGGCCGGCTACGAGCAGTACTTC
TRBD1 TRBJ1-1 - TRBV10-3 CAISATGGASVNTEAFF TGTGCCATCAGTGCTACAGGGGGCGCTTCGGTGAACACTGAAGCTTTCTTT
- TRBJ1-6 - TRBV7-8 CASSLRIQGVNSPLHF TGTGCCAGCAGCTTACGAATTCAAGGGGTTAATTCACCCCTCCACTTT
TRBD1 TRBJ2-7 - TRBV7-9 CSSSSRGSGTGGEQYF TGTTCCAGCAGCTCCCGGGGGTCAGGGACAGGGGGCGAGCAGTACTTC
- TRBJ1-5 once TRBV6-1 CASSEAGGAQPQHF TGTGCCAGCAGTGAAGCCGGGGGGGCTCAGCCCCAGCATTTT
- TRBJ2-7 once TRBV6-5 CASSMTNTYEQYF TGTGCCAGCAGTATGACAAACACCTACGAGCAGTACTTC
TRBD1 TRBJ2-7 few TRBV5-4 CASSLPGGREQYF TGTGCCAGCAGCTTGCCAGGGGGTAGAGAGCAGTACTTC
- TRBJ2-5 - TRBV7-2 CASSLQGKTQYF TGTGCCAGCAGCCTCCAGGGGAAGACCCAGTACTTC
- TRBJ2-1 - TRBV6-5 CASRGGPRGEQFF TGTGCCAGCAGGGGGGGACCGCGCGGTGAGCAGTTCTTC
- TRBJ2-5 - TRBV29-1 CSVEEGGTTRGTQYF TGCAGCGTTGAAGAGGGGGGGACAACCAGGGGGACCCAGTACTTC
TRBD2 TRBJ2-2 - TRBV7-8 CASSARTSGGGNTGELFF TGTGCCAGCAGCGCCCGGACTAGCGGGGGGGGAAACACCGGGGAGCTGTTTTTT
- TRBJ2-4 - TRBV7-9 CASSSGDEAKNIQYF TGTGCCAGCAGCTCTGGAGACGAGGCCAAAAACATTCAGTACTTC
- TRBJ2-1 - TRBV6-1 CASSDPSVNEQFF TGTGCCAGCAGTGACCCCTCGGTAAATGAGCAGTTCTTC
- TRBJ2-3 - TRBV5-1 CASTITSSADTQYF TGCGCCAGCACCATCACTAGTTCTGCAGATACGCAGTATTTT
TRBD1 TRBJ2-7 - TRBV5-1 CASSPTTGGSYEQYF TGCGCCAGCAGCCCAACGACAGGGGGGTCCTACGAGCAGTACTTC
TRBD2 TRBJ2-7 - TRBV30 CAWERGGGYEQYF TGTGCCTGGGAGCGGGGGGGCGGGTACGAGCAGTACTTC
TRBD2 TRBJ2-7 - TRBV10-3 CAISGTSGIGEQYF TGTGCCATCAGTGGGACTAGCGGGATTGGCGAGCAGTACTTC
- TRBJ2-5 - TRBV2 CASSPQGTYQETQYF TGTGCCAGCTCCCCGCAGGGGACCTACCAAGAGACCCAGTACTTC
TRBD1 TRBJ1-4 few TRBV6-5 CASSWTGRSEKLFF TGTGCCAGCAGTTGGACAGGGAGAAGCGAAAAACTGTTTTTT
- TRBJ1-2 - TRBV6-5 CASSLGANYGYTF TGTGCCAGCAGTCTGGGGGCAAACTATGGCTACACCTTC
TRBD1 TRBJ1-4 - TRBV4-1 CASSQDPGQGNEKLFF TGCGCCAGCAGCCAAGATCCGGGACAGGGCAACGAAAAACTGTTTTTT
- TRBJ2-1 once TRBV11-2 CASSNDGNRPRGKFF TGTGCCAGCAGCAACGACGGAAACAGGCCCCGGGGGAAGTTCTTC
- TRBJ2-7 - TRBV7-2 CASSAGQTTYEQYF TGTGCCAGCAGCGCCGGACAGACAACCTACGAGCAGTACTTC
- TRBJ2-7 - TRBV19 CATLDGNSYEQYF TGTGCCACCCTGGACGGGAACTCCTACGAGCAGTACTTC
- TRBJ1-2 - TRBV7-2 CASSFRNSPTGYTF TGTGCCAGCAGCTTTAGAAACTCCCCTACTGGCTACACCTTC
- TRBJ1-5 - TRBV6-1 CASSTGSGNQPQHF TGTGCCAGCAGCACAGGGTCCGGCAATCAGCCCCAGCATTTT
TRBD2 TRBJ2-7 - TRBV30 CAWSGGGAYEQYF TGTGCCTGGAGCGGGGGGGGCGCCTACGAGCAGTACTTC
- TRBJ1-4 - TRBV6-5 CASSSQGSYNEKLFF TGTGCCAGCAGCTCACAGGGTTCGTATAATGAAAAACTGTTTTTT
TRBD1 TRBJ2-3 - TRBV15 CATSRAQSGTVKDTQYF TGTGCCACCAGCAGAGCACAATCGGGGACAGTTAAAGATACGCAGTATTTT
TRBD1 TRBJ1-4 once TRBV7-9 CASSSQGANEKLFF TGTGCCAGCAGCTCACAGGGGGCGAATGAAAAACTGTTTTTT
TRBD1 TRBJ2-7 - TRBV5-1 CASRTGPSDPYEQYF TGCGCCAGCAGGACAGGGCCTTCGGACCCCTACGAGCAGTACTTC
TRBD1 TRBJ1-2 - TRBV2 CASSDRETGGYGYTF TGTGCCAGCAGTGATAGGGAGACAGGGGGCTATGGCTACACCTTC
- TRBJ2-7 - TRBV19 CASRGRKGEQYF TGTGCCAGTAGGGGGAGGAAGGGCGAGCAGTACTTC
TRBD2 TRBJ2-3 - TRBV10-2 CASSDPGLAGTDTQYF TGCGCCAGCAGTGATCCGGGACTAGCGGGCACAGATACGCAGTATTTT
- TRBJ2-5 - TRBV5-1 CASSPAGGSETQYF TGCGCCAGCAGCCCGGCGGGTGGGAGCGAGACCCAGTACTTC
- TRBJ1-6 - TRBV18 CASSPDGTLIHF TGTGCCAGCTCACCTGATGGTACTTTGATCCACTTT
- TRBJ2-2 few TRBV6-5 CASSSRLIRGTGELFF TGTGCCAGCAGTTCCAGGCTGATCAGGGGCACCGGGGAGCTGTTTTTT
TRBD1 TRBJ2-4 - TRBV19 CASSGGTGGFKNIQYF TGTGCCAGTAGTGGAGGGACAGGGGGATTCAAAAACATTCAGTACTTC